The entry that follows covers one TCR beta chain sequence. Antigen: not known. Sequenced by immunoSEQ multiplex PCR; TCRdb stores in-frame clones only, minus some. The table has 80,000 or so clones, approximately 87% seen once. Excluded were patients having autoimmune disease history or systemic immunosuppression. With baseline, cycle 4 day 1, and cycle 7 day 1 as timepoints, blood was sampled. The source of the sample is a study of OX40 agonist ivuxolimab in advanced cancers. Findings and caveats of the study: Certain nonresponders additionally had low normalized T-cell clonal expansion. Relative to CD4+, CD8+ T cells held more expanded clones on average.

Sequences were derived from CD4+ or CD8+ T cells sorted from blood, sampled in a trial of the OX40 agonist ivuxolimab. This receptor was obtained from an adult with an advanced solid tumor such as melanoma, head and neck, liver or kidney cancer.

The CDR3 coding sequence is TGTGCCAGCAGCTCCTACAGGGGCACTGAAGCTTTCTTT. It translates to CASSSYRGTEAFF. This chain links TRBV13 with TRBJ1-1; 7 bases agree with TRBD1. J was trimmed by 4 bases and V by 4 bases; bases with no gene match: 3. The germline V gene has CDR1 PRHDT and CDR2 FYEKMQ (reference sequence). The CDR3 contains 13 residues.